Listed below are T cell receptor beta chains from one sample, sequenced in a study of tumor-infiltrating lymphocytes in localized non-small cell lung cancer. Produced via immunoSEQ multiplex PCR; TCRdb's table is partial and in-frame only. Of some 10,000 clones in the sample, about 60% were seen once. Material for sequencing was lung tumor tissue. These TCRs come from a human donor with non-small cell lung cancer. CDR3s include the opening cysteine and the closing phenylalanine or tryptophan. A D gene is named only where the DNA matches it firmly. For some rows the clone size is stated as once, few or many, or as a class when expanded; others skip it.

>TRBJ2-7|NA|TRBV13|medium-sized
CASSLGLMSSHEQYF
TGTGCCAGCAGCTTAGGCCTAATGTCTTCGCACGAGCAGTACTTC
>TRBJ1-1|NA|TRBV19|few
CASTATGNTEAFF
TGTGCCAGTACCGCGACAGGGAACACTGAAGCTTTCTTT
>TRBJ1-5|TRBD1|TRBV5-8|medium-sized
CASSAAGTGYGRSNQPQHF
TGTGCCAGCAGCGCGGCCGGGACAGGGTACGGTCGGAGCAATCAGCCCCAGCATTTT
>TRBJ1-2|NA|TRBV11-2|NA
CASSLDRGDYGYTF
TGTGCCAGCAGCTTAGATAGAGGGGATTATGGCTACACCTTC
>TRBJ1-1|NA|TRBV29-1|large
CSVGGGTEAFF
TGCAGCGTTGGAGGGGGGACTGAAGCTTTCTTT
>TRBJ2-7|NA|TRBV6-4|NA
CARPLGGIRSYEQYF
TGTGCCAGGCCTCTTGGGGGGATAAGGTCCTACGAGCAGTACTTC
>TRBJ2-1|NA|TRBV5-8|NA
CASSSGVLRVEQFF
TGTGCCAGCAGCTCTGGGGTACTTAGGGTTGAGCAGTTCTTC
>TRBJ2-4|NA|TRBV18|NA
CASSPGYGSSENIQYF
TGTGCCAGCTCGCCAGGGTATGGCTCATCGGAGAACATTCAGTACTTC
>TRBJ2-3|NA|TRBV2|NA
CASRWTSDTQYF
TGTGCCAGCAGATGGACGTCAGATACGCAGTATTTT
>TRBJ1-1|TRBD1|TRBV6-6|NA
CASRGRDRERAFF
TGTGCCAGCAGGGGCCGAGACAGGGAACGGGCTTTCTTT
>TRBJ2-7|TRBD1|TRBV7-9|medium-sized
CASSITDTGGEQYF
TGTGCCAGCAGCATCACTGACACAGGGGGCGAGCAGTACTTC
>TRBJ1-3|NA|TRBV29-1|NA
CSASSGGASSGNTIYF
TGCAGCGCCTCTTCCGGTGGCGCGAGCTCTGGAAACACCATATATTTT
>TRBJ2-1|TRBD2|TRBV7-2|NA
CASSQLALLAGGDNEQFF
TGTGCCAGCAGCCAACTAGCCCTACTCGCGGGGGGGGACAATGAGCAGTTCTTC
>TRBJ2-7|NA|TRBV7-8|NA
CASSRRPRDEQYF
TGTGCCAGCAGCCGGAGACCCAGGGACGAGCAGTACTTC
>TRBJ2-7|NA|TRBV5-1|NA
CASTLIGGTYEQYF
TGCGCCAGCACACTAATCGGTGGGACGTACGAGCAGTACTTC
>TRBJ2-3|TRBD2|TRBV7-2|few
CASSLALAGADTQYF
TGTGCCAGCAGCTTAGCTCTAGCGGGAGCAGATACGCAGTATTTT
>TRBJ2-2|TRBD2|TRBV9|NA
CASSVASRERTGELFF
TGTGCCAGCAGCGTAGCTTCGCGGGAGCGGACCGGGGAGCTGTTTTTT
>TRBJ1-1|TRBD1|TRBV18|NA
CASSLLQGAAEAFF
TGTGCCAGCTCACTCCTACAGGGGGCGGCTGAAGCTTTCTTT
>TRBJ2-1|TRBD1|TRBV5-6|NA
CASSLGDRDYNEQFF
TGTGCCAGCAGCTTGGGGGACAGGGACTACAATGAGCAGTTCTTC
>TRBJ2-5|NA|TRBV7-7|few
CASSLVQQPGETQYF
TGTGCCAGCAGCTTAGTTCAGCAACCTGGGGAGACCCAGTACTTC
>TRBJ2-1|TRBD2|TRBV10-2|NA
CASSESSGTSGTDEQFF
TGCGCCAGCAGTGAGTCATCCGGGACTAGCGGGACAGATGAGCAGTTCTTC
>TRBJ2-7|NA|TRBV7-8|NA
CASSLDRGIYEQYF
TGTGCCAGCAGCTTAGATAGGGGAATCTACGAGCAGTACTTC
>TRBJ2-7|NA|TRBV2|NA
CASSEMGNSYEQYF
TGTGCCAGCAGTGAAATGGGCAACTCCTACGAGCAGTACTTC
>TRBJ2-7|NA|TRBV7-8|NA
CASSLYQGYEQYF
TGTGCCAGCAGCTTGTACCAGGGGTACGAGCAGTACTTC
>TRBJ2-3|NA|TRBV5-4|NA
CASSLLRGSSTDTQYF
TGTGCCAGCAGCTTGTTAAGGGGTTCTAGCACAGATACGCAGTATTTT
>TRBJ1-1|TRBD1|TRBV5-5|NA
CASSVNRGAEAFF
TGTGCCAGCAGCGTAAACAGGGGGGCTGAAGCTTTCTTT
>TRBJ2-2|NA|TRBV5-4|NA
CASSRRGREKGTGELFF
TGTGCCAGCAGCCGGCGGGGAAGGGAAAAGGGCACCGGGGAGCTGTTTTTT
>TRBJ2-3|NA|TRBV5-1|NA
CASSFEDSVTDTQYF
TGCGCCAGCAGCTTTGAGGACTCCGTAACAGATACGCAGTATTTT
>TRBJ2-7|TRBD2|TRBV11-2|NA
CASSLVAGETYEQYF
TGTGCCAGCAGCTTAGTAGCGGGGGAGACCTACGAGCAGTACTTC
>TRBJ1-3|NA|TRBV29-1|NA
CSVRPPGDTIYF
TGCAGCGTTAGGCCCCCGGGCGACACCATATATTTT
>TRBJ1-5|NA|TRBV12-5|NA
CASGFQDQANQPQHF
TGTGCTAGTGGTTTCCAGGACCAGGCCAATCAGCCCCAGCATTTT
>TRBJ2-7|NA|TRBV5-6|NA
CASSLANLGSYEQYF
TGTGCCAGCAGCTTGGCTAATTTAGGGTCCTACGAGCAGTACTTC
>TRBJ1-1|TRBD1|TRBV7-9|NA
CASSFSTGLPEAFF
TGTGCCAGCAGCTTCTCGACAGGGCTCCCTGAAGCTTTCTTT
>TRBJ2-7|NA|TRBV19|NA
CASSIDGFGEQYF
TGTGCCAGTAGTATAGATGGTTTCGGGGAGCAGTACTTC
>TRBJ2-5|TRBD2|TRBV7-6|once
CASSLSHRRVKRGETQYF
TGTGCCAGCAGCTTATCACACAGACGGGTCAAGCGGGGAGAGACCCAGTACTTC
>TRBJ2-3|NA|TRBV14|NA
CASSQAPGVDTQYF
TGTGCCAGCAGCCAAGCTCCGGGAGTTGATACGCAGTATTTT
>TRBJ2-7|NA|TRBV5-1|NA
CASSMTGFSYEQYF
TGCGCCAGCAGCATGACAGGCTTCTCCTACGAGCAGTACTTC
>TRBJ1-2|NA|TRBV7-9|NA
CASNTMRDGYTF
TGTGCCAGCAACACAATGCGTGACGGCTACACCTTC
>TRBJ2-1|TRBD1|TRBV10-2|NA
CASRPGQGFNEQFF
TGCGCCAGCAGGCCGGGACAGGGGTTCAATGAGCAGTTCTTC
>TRBJ1-1|NA|TRBV6-6|NA
CASSYSNQGVTFF
TGTGCCAGCAGTTACTCGAACCAGGGAGTTACTTTCTTT
>TRBJ1-5|NA|TRBV18|few
CASSPRGVSNQPQHF
TGTGCCAGCTCACCTCGGGGCGTGAGCAATCAGCCCCAGCATTTT
>TRBJ2-5|NA|TRBV2|few
CASSEMETQYF
TGTGCCAGCAGTGAAATGGAGACCCAGTACTTC
>TRBJ2-5|NA|TRBV30|NA
CAPKARPPETQYF
TGTGCCCCGAAAGCGAGGCCCCCAGAGACCCAGTACTTC
>TRBJ2-7|NA|TRBV7-9|NA
CASSPLMGGPYEQYF
TGTGCCAGCAGCCCTCTTATGGGGGGCCCCTACGAGCAGTACTTC
>TRBJ1-2|NA|TRBV30|NA
CAWSLGGGYTF
TGTGCCTGGAGCTTAGGGGGTGGCTACACCTTC
>TRBJ1-6|TRBD1|TRBV19|NA
CASSLGTGGSPLHF
TGTGCCAGTAGTCTCGGGACAGGCGGTTCACCCCTCCACTTT
>TRBJ2-7|NA|TRBV7-9|once
CASSLIVGLRYEQYF
TGTGCCAGCAGCTTAATTGTAGGGTTGAGGTACGAGCAGTACTTC
>TRBJ2-3|TRBD1|TRBV7-2|NA
CASSRTGGRTDTQYF
TGTGCCAGCAGCCGAACAGGGGGCAGGACAGATACGCAGTATTTT
>TRBJ2-1|NA|TRBV15|medium-sized
CATSRGVRAENEQFF
TGTGCCACCAGCAGGGGGGTCAGGGCGGAAAATGAGCAGTTCTTC
>TRBJ1-2|TRBD1|TRBV30|few
CAWTKTGGGYTF
TGTGCCTGGACTAAAACAGGGGGAGGCTACACCTTC
>TRBJ2-7|TRBD1|TRBV9|NA
CASSVDPGQGSYEQYF
TGTGCCAGCAGCGTAGATCCGGGACAGGGGTCCTACGAGCAGTACTTC
>TRBJ2-3|TRBD2|TRBV7-9|NA
CASSLLAGADTQYF
TGTGCCAGCAGCTTACTAGCGGGAGCAGATACGCAGTATTTT
>TRBJ2-3|NA|TRBV5-4|NA
CASSEGKGLADTQYF
TGTGCCAGCAGCGAGGGCAAGGGTCTGGCGGATACGCAGTATTTT
>TRBJ2-6|NA|TRBV28|NA
CASSPPGTKNVLTF
TGTGCCAGCAGCCCGCCGGGAACGAAAAACGTCCTGACTTTC
>TRBJ2-7|NA|TRBV28|NA
CASRQRVQGGGPYEQYF
TGTGCCAGCAGGCAAAGGGTACAGGGGGGGGGACCCTACGAGCAGTACTTC
>TRBJ2-1|NA|TRBV5-5|NA
CASSLDWNNEQFF
TGTGCCAGCAGCTTGGATTGGAACAATGAGCAGTTCTTC
>TRBJ1-3|NA|TRBV11-2|few
CASSLLRGHTIYF
TGTGCCAGCAGCTTATTGCGGGGGCACACCATATATTTT
>TRBJ1-2|NA|TRBV4-3|NA
CASSQAGEGYTF
TGCGCCAGCAGCCAGGCAGGGGAAGGCTACACCTTC
>TRBJ2-6|TRBD2|TRBV7-2|NA
CASSSLAGVFGANVLTF
TGTGCCAGCAGCTCCCTAGCGGGGGTCTTTGGGGCCAACGTCCTGACTTTC
>TRBJ2-7|TRBD2|TRBV5-1|few
CASSLQPSGHYEQYF
TGCGCCAGCAGCTTGCAGCCTAGCGGGCACTACGAGCAGTACTTC